This T cell receptor beta chain was identified in a study of breast tumors, draining lymph nodes, adjacent tissues. Looked up from germline, CDR1 is SGHTS and CDR2 is YDEGEE. V was clipped by 4 bases and J by 2 bases, with 16 bases between them. CDR3 length equals 15 residues. A single record per CDR3 protein comes from TCRdb applying MiXCR to the multiplex PCR reads. The sample records 180,000 or so distinct CDR3 sequences, 30% to 40% being singletons. Axillary draining lymph nodes of breast cancer patients supplied the node samples. Study-level points and caveats: Tumor T cell lymph node origin was a supported hypothesis, not proven.

This clonotype was seen at least ten times. Its matching antigen is unknown. V and J are TRBV5-8 and TRBJ2-7; either TRBD1 or TRBD2 may supply D (5 bases each). Sample: axillary lymph node tissue. This sequence was found in a female donor with breast cancer. Some clones in this sample may be carry-over from other donors' samples. The CDR3 loop is CASSKPGPVPYEQYF. The CDR3 bases are TGTGCCAGCAGCAAACCGGGACCCGTCCCCTACGAGCAGTACTTC.